The sequence of this T cell receptor beta chain was determined in a study of response to subunit inactivated influenza vaccine. Findings and limits, study-wide: Every seasonal influenza vaccination brings in few new T cells, the authors suggested.

This clonotype was seen repeatedly, ten times or more. Its specificity is unknown. Using its own MiXCR run on the RT-PCR reads, TCRdb lists one record per CDR3 protein. The sample records fewer than 600,000 distinct CDR3 sequences, approximately 6.9% being singletons. CDR3 size: 15 residues. V gave up 3 bases and J gave up 0 bases, with 11 bases separating them. The source was PBMCs from blood, collected 23 months after vaccination. This clonotype originated in a man in his fifties or sixties who received an inactivated influenza vaccine. The chain links TRBV12-3 or TRBV12-4 to TRBJ1-1; D unresolved. The CDR3 spells CASSFPNFMNTEAFF. The CDR3 DNA sequence: TGTGCCAGCAGTTTTCCAAACTTTATGAACACTGAAGCTTTCTTT.